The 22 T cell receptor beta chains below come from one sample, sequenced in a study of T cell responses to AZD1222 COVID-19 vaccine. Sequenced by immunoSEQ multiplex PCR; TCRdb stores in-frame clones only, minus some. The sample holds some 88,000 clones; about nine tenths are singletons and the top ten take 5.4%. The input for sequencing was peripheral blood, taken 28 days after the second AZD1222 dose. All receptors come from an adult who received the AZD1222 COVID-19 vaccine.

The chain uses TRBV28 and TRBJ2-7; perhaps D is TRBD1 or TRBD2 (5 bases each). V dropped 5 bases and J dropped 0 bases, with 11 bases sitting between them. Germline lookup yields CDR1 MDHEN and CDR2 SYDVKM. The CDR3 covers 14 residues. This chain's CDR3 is CASSRDPGSYEQYF. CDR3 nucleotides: TGTGCCAGCAGTAGGGACCCAGGCTCCTACGAGCAGTACTTC. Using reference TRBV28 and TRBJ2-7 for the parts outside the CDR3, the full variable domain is DVKVTQSSRYLVKRTGEKVFLECVQDMDHENMFWYRQDPGLGLRLIYFSYDVKMKEKGDIPEGYSVSREKKERFSLILESASTNQTSMYLCASSRDPGSYEQYFGPGTRLTVT.

The CDR3 protein is CASSPTVSEETQYF. The CDR3 nucleotides are TGTGCCAGCAGCCCGACAGTATCCGAGGAGACCCAGTACTTC. V usage is TRBV9 and J usage is TRBJ2-5; D might be TRBD1 (5 bases). Germline V CDR1 and CDR2: SGDLS, YYNGEE. The V and J ends lost 4 bases and 5 bases respectively, with 15 bases between them. The CDR3 totals 14 residues.

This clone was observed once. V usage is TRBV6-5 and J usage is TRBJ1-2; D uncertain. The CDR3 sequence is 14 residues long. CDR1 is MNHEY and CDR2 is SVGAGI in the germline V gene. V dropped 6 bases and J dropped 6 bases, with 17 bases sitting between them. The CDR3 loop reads CASSRNSGSDGYTF. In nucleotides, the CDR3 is TGTGCCAGCAGCCGAAACTCAGGAAGCGATGGCTACACCTTC.

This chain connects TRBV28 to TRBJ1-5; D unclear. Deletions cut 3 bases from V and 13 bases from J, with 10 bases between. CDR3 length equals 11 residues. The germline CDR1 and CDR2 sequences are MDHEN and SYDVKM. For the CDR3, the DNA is TGTGCCAGCAGTTTTGAGGTTTGGCAGCATTTT. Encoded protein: CASSFEVWQHF.

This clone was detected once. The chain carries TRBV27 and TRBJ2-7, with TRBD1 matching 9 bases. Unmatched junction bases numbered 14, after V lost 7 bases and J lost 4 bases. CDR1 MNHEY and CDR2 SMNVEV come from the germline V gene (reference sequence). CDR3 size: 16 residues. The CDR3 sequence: CASIPRWGQGPYEQYF. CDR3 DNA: TGTGCCAGCATCCCTCGGTGGGGACAGGGCCCGTACGAGCAGTACTTC.

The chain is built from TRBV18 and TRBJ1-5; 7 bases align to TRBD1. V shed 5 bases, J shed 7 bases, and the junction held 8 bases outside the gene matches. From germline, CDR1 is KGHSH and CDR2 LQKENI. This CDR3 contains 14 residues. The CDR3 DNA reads TGTGCCAGCTCAGCGGGACAGCGCGGGCAGCCCCAGCATTTT. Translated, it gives CASSAGQRGQPQHF.

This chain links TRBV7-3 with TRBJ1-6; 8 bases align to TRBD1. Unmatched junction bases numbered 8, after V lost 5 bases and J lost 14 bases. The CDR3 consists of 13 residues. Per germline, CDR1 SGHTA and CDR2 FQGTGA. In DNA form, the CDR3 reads TGTGCCAGCAGCATGACAGGGGCCAGTTCCCTCCACTTT. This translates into CASSMTGASSLHF.

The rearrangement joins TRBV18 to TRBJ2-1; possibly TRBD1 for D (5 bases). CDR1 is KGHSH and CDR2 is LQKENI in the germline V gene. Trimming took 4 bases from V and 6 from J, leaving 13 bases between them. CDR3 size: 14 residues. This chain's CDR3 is CASSQLTGLNEQFF. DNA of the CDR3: TGTGCCAGCTCACAACTTACAGGCCTCAATGAGCAGTTCTTC. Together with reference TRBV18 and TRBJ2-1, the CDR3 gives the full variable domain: NAGVMQNPRHLVRRRGQEARLRCSPMKGHSHVYWYRQLPEEGLKFMVYLQKENIIDESGMPKERFSAEFPKEGPSILRIQQVVRGDSAAYFCASSQLTGLNEQFFGPGTRLTVL.

CDR3 protein: CAISEFGDNQPQHF. The CDR3 nucleotides read TGTGCCATCAGTGAGTTCGGGGATAATCAGCCCCAGCATTTT. The rearrangement links TRBV10-3 to TRBJ1-5; D remains ambiguous. V lost 1 base to trimming and J lost 4 bases, with 8 bases between them. The CDR3 extends over 14 amino acids. The germline V gene has CDR1 ENHRY and CDR2 SYGVKD.

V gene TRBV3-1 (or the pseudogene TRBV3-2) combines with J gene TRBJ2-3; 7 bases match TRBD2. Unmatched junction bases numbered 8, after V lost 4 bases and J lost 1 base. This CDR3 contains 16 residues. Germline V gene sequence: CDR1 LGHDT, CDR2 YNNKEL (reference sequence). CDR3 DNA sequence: TGTGCCAGCAGCCCCGCCGGGACTACCCGCACAGATACGCAGTATTTT. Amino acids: CASSPAGTTRTDTQYF.

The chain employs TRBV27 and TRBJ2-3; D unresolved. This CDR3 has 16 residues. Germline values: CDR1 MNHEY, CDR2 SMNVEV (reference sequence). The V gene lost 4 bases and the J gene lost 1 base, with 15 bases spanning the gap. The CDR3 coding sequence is TGTGCCAGCAGTTCGCCAGCCAAAAGGGGCACAGATACGCAGTATTTT. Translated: CASSSPAKRGTDTQYF.

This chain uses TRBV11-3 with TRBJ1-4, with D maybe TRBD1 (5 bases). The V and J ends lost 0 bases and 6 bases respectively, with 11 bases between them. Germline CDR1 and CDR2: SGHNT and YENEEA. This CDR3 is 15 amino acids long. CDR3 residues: CASSLEGQGDEKLFF. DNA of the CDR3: TGTGCCAGCAGCTTAGAAGGGCAGGGAGATGAAAAACTGTTTTTT.

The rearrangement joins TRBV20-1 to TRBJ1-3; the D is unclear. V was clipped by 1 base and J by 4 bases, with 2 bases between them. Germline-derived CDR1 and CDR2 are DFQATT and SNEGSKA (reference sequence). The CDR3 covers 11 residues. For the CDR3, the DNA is TGCAGTGCTAGAGCCGGAAACACCATATATTTT. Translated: CSARAGNTIYF.

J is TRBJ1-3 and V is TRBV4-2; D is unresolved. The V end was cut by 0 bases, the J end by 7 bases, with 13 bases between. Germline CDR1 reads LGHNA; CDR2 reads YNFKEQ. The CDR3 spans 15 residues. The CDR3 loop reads CASSQDWVAGNTIYF. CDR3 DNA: TGTGCCAGCAGCCAAGATTGGGTCGCGGGGAACACCATATATTTT.

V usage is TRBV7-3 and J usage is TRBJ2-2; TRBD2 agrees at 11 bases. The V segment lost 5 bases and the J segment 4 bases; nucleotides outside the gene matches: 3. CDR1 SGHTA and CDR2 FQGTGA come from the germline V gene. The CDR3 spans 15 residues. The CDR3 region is CASSQGLAGTGELFF. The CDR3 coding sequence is TGTGCCAGCAGCCAAGGACTAGCGGGCACCGGGGAGCTGTTTTTT.

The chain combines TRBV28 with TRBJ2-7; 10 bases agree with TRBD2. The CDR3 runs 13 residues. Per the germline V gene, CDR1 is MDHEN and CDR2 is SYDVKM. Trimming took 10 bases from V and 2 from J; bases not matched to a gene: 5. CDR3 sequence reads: CAIKRGGPYEQYF. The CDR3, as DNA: TGTGCCATCAAGCGGGGGGGCCCCTACGAGCAGTACTTC.

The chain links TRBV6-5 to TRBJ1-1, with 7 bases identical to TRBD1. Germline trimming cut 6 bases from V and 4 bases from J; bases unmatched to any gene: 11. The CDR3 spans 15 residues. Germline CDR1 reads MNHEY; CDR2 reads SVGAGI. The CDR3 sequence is CASSRDSAVGTEAFF. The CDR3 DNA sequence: TGTGCCAGCAGCCGGGACAGTGCCGTGGGCACTGAAGCTTTCTTT.

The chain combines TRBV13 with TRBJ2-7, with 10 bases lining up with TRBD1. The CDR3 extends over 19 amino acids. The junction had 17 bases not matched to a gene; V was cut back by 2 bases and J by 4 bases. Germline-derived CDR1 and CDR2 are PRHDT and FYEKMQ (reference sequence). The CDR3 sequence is CASSLSPDRGTLLEYEQYF. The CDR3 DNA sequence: TGTGCCAGCAGCTTATCCCCGGACAGGGGGACCCTACTTGAGTACGAGCAGTACTTC.

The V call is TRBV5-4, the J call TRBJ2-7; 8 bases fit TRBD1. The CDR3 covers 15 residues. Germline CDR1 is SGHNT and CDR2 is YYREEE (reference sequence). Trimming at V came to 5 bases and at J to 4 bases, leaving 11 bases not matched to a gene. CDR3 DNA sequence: TGTGCCAGCAGTCGTACTCCGGACAGGGCTTACGAGCAGTACTTC. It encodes CASSRTPDRAYEQYF.

CDR3 bases: TGTGCCAGTAGTCTAACCGGGACAGGGGCGGGCGAGCAGTACTTC. Translation: CASSLTGTGAGEQYF. The chain links TRBV19 to TRBJ2-7, with 10 bases matching TRBD1. J lost 6 bases, V lost 5 bases, and 10 bases had no gene match. Germline lookup yields CDR1 LNHDA and CDR2 SQIVND (reference sequence). This CDR3 region has 15 residues.

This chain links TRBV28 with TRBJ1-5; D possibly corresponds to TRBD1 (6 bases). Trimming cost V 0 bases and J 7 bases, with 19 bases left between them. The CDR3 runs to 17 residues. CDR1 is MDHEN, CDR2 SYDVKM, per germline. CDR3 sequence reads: CASSLWSLAGEKQPQHF. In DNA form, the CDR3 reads TGTGCCAGCAGTTTATGGTCATTGGCAGGGGAGAAGCAGCCCCAGCATTTT.

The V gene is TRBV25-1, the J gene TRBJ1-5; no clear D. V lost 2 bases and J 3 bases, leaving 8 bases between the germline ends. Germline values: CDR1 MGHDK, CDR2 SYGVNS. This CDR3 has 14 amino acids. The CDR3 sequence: CASSEEGANQPQHF. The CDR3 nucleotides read TGTGCCAGCAGTGAAGAAGGTGCCAATCAGCCCCAGCATTTT.